These T cell receptor beta chains were read from a single sample in a study of cytomegalovirus exposure and HLA in healthy donors. TCRdb keeps only in-frame clones here, not all; method: immunoSEQ multiplex PCR. Among approximately 170,000 clones listed, 80% were seen once. The sequenced sample consisted of PBMCs. These receptors were obtained from a woman in her 50s in good health and CMV-seropositive. Both conserved end residues are part of each CDR3. The D gene is left open where the match is weak. Some rows have no size entry. The others give once, few or many, or a class for an expanded clone.

clone size	J gene	D gene	V gene	CDR3 protein	CDR3 DNA
.	TRBJ2-4	TRBD2	TRBV7-2	CASSLGVGAGDNIQYF	TGTGCCAGCAGCTTAGGAGTTGGAGCGGGAGATAACATTCAGTACTTC
.	TRBJ2-7	.	TRBV30	CAWSVRSRGTYEQYF	TGTGCCTGGAGTGTACGCTCGCGCGGGACTTACGAGCAGTACTTC
.	TRBJ2-3	.	TRBV5-4	CASSLDGADTQYF	TGTGCCAGCAGCCTGGACGGGGCAGATACGCAGTATTTT
once	TRBJ1-6	.	TRBV5-8	CASSPFGLSSYNSPLHF	TGTGCCAGCAGCCCCTTCGGACTCAGCTCCTATAATTCACCCCTCCACTTT
.	TRBJ2-5	.	TRBV11-2	CASSLGGRSETQYF	TGTGCCAGCAGCTTGGGGGGGCGTTCAGAGACCCAGTACTTC
.	TRBJ2-1	.	TRBV4-1	CASSQERTLRGKNNEQFF	TGCGCCAGCAGCCAAGAGAGAACTCTTAGGGGAAAAAACAATGAGCAGTTCTTC
.	TRBJ2-7	.	TRBV7-2	CASSFLYEQYF	TGTGCCAGCAGCTTCCTCTACGAGCAGTACTTC
.	TRBJ1-2	.	TRBV9	CASSVASGGRGYTF	TGTGCCAGCAGCGTAGCCTCCGGAGGACGGGGCTACACCTTC
.	TRBJ1-1	.	TRBV27	CASSFHLENTEAFF	TGTGCCAGCAGTTTTCATCTAGAAAACACTGAAGCTTTCTTT
.	TRBJ1-4	TRBD1	TRBV30	CAWATGGGRVGAKLFF	TGTGCCTGGGCGACAGGGGGAGGACGGGTAGGGGCAAAACTGTTTTTT
.	TRBJ1-2	TRBD1	TRBV10-3	CAISVQGEYGYTF	TGTGCCATCAGTGTGCAGGGGGAGTATGGCTACACCTTC
.	TRBJ2-2	TRBD1	TRBV11-2	CASSLARGYTGELFF	TGTGCCAGCAGCTTAGCCAGGGGGTACACCGGGGAGCTGTTTTTT
.	TRBJ2-7	.	TRBV7-8	CASSLDGVPSYEQYF	TGTGCCAGCAGCTTAGACGGGGTGCCCTCCTACGAGCAGTACTTC
.	TRBJ2-2	.	TRBV5-5	CASSSSGGGTGELFF	TGTGCCAGCAGCTCTTCAGGGGGAGGCACCGGGGAGCTGTTTTTT
.	TRBJ2-5	.	TRBV5-1	CASSPADREETQYF	TGCGCCAGCAGCCCAGCAGACCGGGAAGAGACCCAGTACTTC
.	TRBJ1-1	TRBD1	TRBV7-8	CASSRQGASTEAFF	TGTGCCAGCAGTCGACAGGGGGCGAGCACTGAAGCTTTCTTT
.	TRBJ2-7	TRBD2	TRBV19	CASSRVGTSGSSYEQYF	TGTGCCAGTAGTAGGGTCGGGACTAGCGGGAGCTCCTACGAGCAGTACTTC
.	TRBJ2-1	.	TRBV7-2	CASSLQAGTTYNEQFF	TGTGCCAGCAGCTTACAAGCGGGGACAACCTACAATGAGCAGTTCTTC
.	TRBJ1-2	TRBD1	TRBV6-5	CASSPPQGAYGYTF	TGTGCCAGCAGCCCACCCCAGGGGGCCTATGGCTACACCTTC
.	TRBJ1-4	.	TRBV9	CASSVAAGMKEKLFF	TGTGCCAGCAGCGTAGCTGCAGGGATGAAAGAAAAACTGTTTTTT
.	TRBJ2-7	.	TRBV28	CSSRWAGYEQYF	TGTTCCAGCCGGTGGGCCGGCTACGAGCAGTACTTC
.	TRBJ1-2	TRBD1	TRBV19	CASSTAGTAPIYGYTF	TGTGCCAGTAGTACGGCCGGGACAGCGCCGATTTATGGCTACACCTTC
.	TRBJ1-1	.	TRBV9	CASSVGRANTEAFF	TGTGCCAGCAGCGTTGGCAGGGCAAACACTGAAGCTTTCTTT
.	TRBJ2-7	TRBD2	TRBV5-1	CASSLDGTSTYEQYF	TGCGCCAGCAGCTTGGACGGGACTAGCACCTACGAGCAGTACTTC
.	TRBJ2-3	TRBD2	TRBV2	CASSGRGLATDTQYF	TGTGCCAGCAGTGGAAGGGGACTAGCTACAGATACGCAGTATTTT
.	TRBJ2-7	.	TRBV9	CASSGPGYEQYF	TGTGCCAGCAGCGGCCCGGGCTACGAGCAGTACTTC
.	TRBJ1-1	.	TRBV6-6	CASTKTGRVTEAFF	TGTGCCAGCACCAAGACGGGGAGAGTCACTGAAGCTTTCTTT
few	TRBJ2-7	TRBD2	TRBV7-2	CASSMGLAGGSLSYEQYF	TGTGCCAGCAGCATGGGACTAGCGGGAGGCTCTCTCTCCTACGAGCAGTACTTC
.	TRBJ1-3	.	TRBV7-2	CASSLRQRNTIYF	TGTGCCAGCAGCTTAAGACAGAGGAACACCATATATTTT
.	TRBJ1-5	.	TRBV19	CASSMAPRENQPQHF	TGTGCCAGTAGTATGGCTCCACGGGAAAATCAGCCCCAGCATTTT
.	TRBJ2-7	TRBD2	TRBV11-2	CASSLGFLAGGLEQYF	TGTGCCAGCAGCTTAGGATTCCTAGCGGGAGGGCTCGAGCAGTACTTC
.	TRBJ2-5	TRBD2	TRBV7-2	CASTVAGGSETQYF	TGTGCCAGCACCGTAGCGGGAGGATCAGAGACCCAGTACTTC
.	TRBJ2-2	TRBD2	TRBV6-6	CASSYSPSGNTGELFF	TGTGCCAGCAGTTACTCGCCTAGCGGGAACACCGGGGAGCTGTTTTTT
.	TRBJ2-5	.	TRBV7-6	CASSPRGETQYF	TGTGCCAGCAGCCCCCGGGGGGAGACCCAGTACTTC
.	TRBJ2-2	TRBD2	TRBV7-2	CASSLAGVQTTGELFF	TGTGCCAGCAGCTTGGCGGGGGTTCAGACCACCGGGGAGCTGTTTTTT
.	TRBJ2-7	TRBD2	TRBV4-1	CASSRRPSGAYEQYF	TGCGCCAGCAGCCGCAGGCCTAGCGGGGCCTACGAGCAGTACTTC
.	TRBJ2-1	TRBD2	TRBV20-1	CSLSGTNEQFF	TGCAGTCTTAGCGGGACCAATGAGCAGTTCTTC
.	TRBJ2-3	TRBD2	TRBV5-1	CASSLAREGGVADTQYF	TGCGCCAGCAGCTTGGCGCGGGAGGGCGGGGTTGCAGATACGCAGTATTTT
.	TRBJ1-4	.	TRBV5-1	CASSLVRGGVGKLFF	TGCGCCAGCAGCTTGGTCCGTGGGGGCGTGGGAAAACTGTTTTTT
.	TRBJ2-1	TRBD1	TRBV7-2	CASSLGTDTYNEQFF	TGTGCCAGCAGCCTAGGGACAGATACCTACAATGAGCAGTTCTTC
.	TRBJ2-7	TRBD1	TRBV6-1	CASSIGPGQSYEQYF	TGTGCCAGCAGTATAGGACCGGGACAGAGTTACGAGCAGTACTTC
.	TRBJ2-3	TRBD2	TRBV5-4	CASRSQAGGRTDTQYF	TGTGCCAGCAGGTCGCAAGCGGGGGGGCGCACAGATACGCAGTATTTT
.	TRBJ2-7	.	TRBV7-2	CASSLGYTYEQYF	TGTGCCAGCAGCTTAGGGTACACCTACGAGCAGTACTTC
.	TRBJ1-6	.	TRBV15	CATSRLQGPHSPLHF	TGTGCCACCAGCAGATTACAGGGTCCGCATTCACCCCTCCACTTT
few	TRBJ2-3	.	TRBV5-1	CASSLRLAGPTDTQYF	TGCGCCAGCAGCTTGAGATTGGCGGGACCCACAGATACGCAGTATTTT
few	TRBJ2-2	.	TRBV7-9	CSSRWEVGELFF	TGTTCCAGCAGATGGGAGGTCGGGGAGCTGTTTTTT
.	TRBJ1-2	TRBD1	TRBV9	CASSATGGAYGYTF	TGTGCCAGCAGCGCGACAGGGGGCGCGTATGGCTACACCTTC
.	TRBJ1-1	TRBD1	TRBV10-3	CAISPWTGGMNTEAFF	TGTGCCATCAGTCCTTGGACAGGGGGCATGAACACTGAAGCTTTCTTT
.	TRBJ1-1	TRBD1	TRBV7-9	CASSQTGQGGTEAFF	TGTGCCAGCAGCCAAACTGGACAGGGAGGGACTGAAGCTTTCTTT
few	TRBJ2-7	.	TRBV12-2	CASRLVPLFKSGRPPYEQYF	TGTGCAAGTCGCTTAGTCCCTCTCTTTAAGTCAGGCCGACCCCCCTACGAGCAGTACTTC
.	TRBJ2-7	.	TRBV7-8	CASSLDLLETYEQYF	TGTGCCAGCAGCTTAGACCTACTAGAGACCTACGAGCAGTACTTC
.	TRBJ2-1	TRBD1	TRBV4-3	CASSEDRGPVNEQFF	TGCGCCAGCAGCGAAGACAGGGGGCCTGTCAATGAGCAGTTCTTC
once	TRBJ1-3	.	TRBV7-2	CASSLNPGYGNTIYF	TGTGCCAGCAGCTTGAATCCCGGGTATGGAAACACCATATATTTT
.	TRBJ1-5	.	TRBV7-2	CASSLAGDQPQHF	TGTGCCAGCAGCTTAGCAGGGGATCAGCCCCAGCATTTT
.	TRBJ2-2	.	TRBV5-1	CASSLLLGSGRTNTGELFF	TGCGCCAGCAGCTTGCTACTAGGTTCGGGTAGGACGAACACCGGGGAGCTGTTTTTT
.	TRBJ1-1	TRBD1	TRBV19	CVKQGAQVNTEAFF	TGTGTAAAACAGGGGGCTCAGGTGAACACTGAAGCTTTCTTT
.	TRBJ1-5	.	TRBV27	CASGRATPPQHF	TGTGCCAGCGGGAGGGCAACTCCGCCCCAGCATTTT
.	TRBJ2-7	.	TRBV6-5	CASRSLGAYEQYF	TGTGCCAGCAGGTCCCTCGGAGCCTACGAGCAGTACTTC